The entry below gives a single TCR beta chain sequence along with its context. Its antigen remains unknown. The data originate from a study of T cell responses to AZD1222 COVID-19 vaccine. This CDR3 has 13 residues. Germline V gene lookup returns CDR1 SQVTM and CDR2 ANQGSEA. V was pared by 7 bases and J by 7 bases, with 11 bases of the junction left unmatched. Clones were read by immunoSEQ multiplex PCR, and TCRdb kept only the in-frame ones, dropping some. This sample has 150,000 to 200,000 clones; about nine tenths occur once, and the top ten carry roughly 4%. Study observations and caveats: Repertoires in all cases were sampled only once the peak T cell response had passed. The study found Spike-specific TCR breadth and depth rose after two AZD1222 doses.

The source is an adult who received the MenACWY meningococcal vaccine as a control. This specimen was peripheral blood, taken 28 days after the second dose of the MenACWY control vaccine. The V and J genes are TRBV29-1 and TRBJ1-2; 8 bases are a match to TRBD1. The CDR3 loop is CSAWTGSLLGYTF. In DNA, the CDR3 is TGCAGCGCCTGGACAGGGTCGCTCCTTGGCTACACCTTC.